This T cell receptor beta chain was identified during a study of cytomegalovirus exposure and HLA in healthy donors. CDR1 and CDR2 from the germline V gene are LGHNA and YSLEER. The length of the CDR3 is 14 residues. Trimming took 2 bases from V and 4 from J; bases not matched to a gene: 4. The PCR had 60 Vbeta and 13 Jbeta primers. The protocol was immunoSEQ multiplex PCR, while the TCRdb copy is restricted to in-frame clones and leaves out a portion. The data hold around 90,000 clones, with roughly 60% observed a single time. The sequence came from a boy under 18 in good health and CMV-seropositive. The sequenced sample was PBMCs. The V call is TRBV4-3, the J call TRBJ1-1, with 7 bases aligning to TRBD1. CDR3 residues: CASSQSGTVTEAFF. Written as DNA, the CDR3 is TGCGCCAGCAGCCAATCCGGGACAGTCACTGAAGCTTTCTTT.